This T cell receptor (beta chain) was obtained from a study of CD8+ T cells in alopecia areata. This sample's treatment: oral pan-JAK inhibitor, 5-10 mg twice daily. RNA, once extracted, was reverse transcribed into cDNA for use as the sequencing template. Some clones are missing from TCRdb's copy, which holds only in-frame ones; the method was immunoSEQ multiplex PCR. Seen here are about 190,000 clones, around 60% observed once, and the top ten hold around 13%. This CDR3 has 16 residues. The germline gives CDR1 MGHRA, CDR2 YSYEKL. For this clone: Relative to the germline gene, one junction end is altered; a read error may explain this.

This TCR was recovered from a human donor with alopecia areata. The chain employs TRBV4-1 and TRBJ2-3; 12 bases agree with TRBD2. Source: CD8+ T cells sorted from blood, taken at week 24, from a patient treated with tofacitinib. The CDR3 sequence is CASSQETSGGPDTQYF. CDR3 bases: TGTGCCAGCAGCCAAGAGACTAGCGGGGGACCAGATACGCAGTATTTT.